One and the same sample provided the 14 T cell receptor beta chains below, sequenced in a study of T-cell reconstitution after alpha-beta-depleted transplantation in children. Molecular barcoding with unique molecular identifiers was used for the TCRbeta library. TCRdb used MiXCR to reprocess the PCR reads, holding one entry per CDR3 protein. The sample consists of about 300,000 distinct CDR3 sequences, over 7% of them appearing once. These receptors are not linked to any known antigen. Study-wide findings and caveats: A year post-transplant, T-cell counts and diversity derived mostly from newly produced T cells.

The material was peripheral blood, obtained 360 days after TCRalphabeta/CD19-depleted stem cell transplant. The receptors originated from a female patient aged 2-9 years who had a stem cell transplant for Fanconi anemia, so the T cells may come from the graft donor.

This clonotype was seen more than once but under ten times. This chain uses TRBV30 with TRBJ2-2; TRBD2 agrees at 9 bases. Looked up from germline, CDR1 is GTSNPN and CDR2 is SVGIG (reference sequence). V trimming: 4 bases; J trimming: 1 base; junction bases outside the gene matches: 4. This CDR3 has 15 amino acids. The CDR3 coding sequence is TGTGCCTGGACTAGCGGGGAGGGGAACACCGGGGAGCTGTTTTTT. Encoded protein: CAWTSGEGNTGELFF.

This clonotype was seen repeatedly, ten times or more. The chain has TRBV9 and TRBJ1-4; 9 nucleotides agree with TRBD1. The germline V gene encodes CDR1 SGDLS and CDR2 YYNGEE. The CDR3 loop spans 15 amino acids. V was clipped by 4 bases and J by 8 bases; unmatched bases: 9. CDR3 loop: CASSLGTGIGEKLFF. The CDR3 DNA is TGTGCCAGCAGCCTCGGGACAGGGATAGGGGAAAAACTGTTTTTT.

This clonotype was counted once. The chain recombines TRBV10-2 with TRBJ1-4, with a possible D match to TRBD1 (5 bases). The V gene's germline CDR1 is WSHSY and CDR2 SAAADI. V was trimmed by 2 bases and J by 6 bases, leaving 13 bases between them. This CDR3 has 15 amino acids. CDR3 nucleotide sequence: TGCGCCAGCAGTGAGCGGGGGGTTTGGGATGAAAAACTGTTTTTT. Residues: CASSERGVWDEKLFF.

This clonotype has a count of ten or more. The V gene is TRBV4-2, the J gene TRBJ1-2, with D perhaps matching TRBD1 (6 bases). V lost 0 bases and J 4 bases, leaving 12 bases between the germline ends. The germline gives CDR1 LGHNA, CDR2 YNFKEQ. The CDR3 has 15 amino acids. The CDR3 spells CASSQDQGTGYGYTF. The CDR3 DNA follows: TGTGCCAGCAGCCAAGATCAGGGGACGGGCTATGGCTACACCTTC.

The V call is TRBV27, the J call TRBJ1-1, with D tentatively TRBD1 (6 bases). Trimming removed 0 bases from V and 10 bases from J, with 15 bases in between. The CDR3 has 14 amino acids. Looked up from germline, CDR1 is MNHEY and CDR2 is SMNVEV (reference sequence). CDR3 region: CASSLSVGGRAAFF. The CDR3, as DNA: TGTGCCAGCAGTTTATCCGTCGGGGGGCGCGCAGCTTTCTTT.

The sample holds many counts of this clonotype. This sequence joins TRBV5-6 and TRBJ2-7, with TRBD2 as a possible D gene (5 bases). The CDR3 spans 16 residues. Germline-derived CDR1 and CDR2 are SGHDT and YYEEEE. Trimming took 2 bases from V and 3 from J, leaving 18 bases between them. The DNA for the CDR3 is TGTGCCAGCAGCTTTACTATGGACGGGATTTTCTACGAGCAGTACTTC. Protein sequence: CASSFTMDGIFYEQYF.

This clonotype was detected ten times or more. This sequence joins TRBV28 and TRBJ1-6; D not resolved. The CDR3 extends over 16 amino acids. Trimming stripped 3 bases from V and 2 bases from J, with 11 bases between. In germline, CDR1 is MDHEN, CDR2 SYDVKM. The DNA of the CDR3 is TGTGCCAGCAGTTTGTTTCGGTTCACCTATAATTCACCCCTCCACTTT. Protein sequence: CASSLFRFTYNSPLHF.

This clonotype was seen at least ten times. This sequence joins TRBV7-9 and TRBJ2-3; TRBD2 matches at 9 bases. Germline V gene data show CDR1 as SEHNR and CDR2 as FQNEAQ (reference sequence). V shed 0 bases, J shed 0 bases, and the junction held 1 base outside the gene matches. CDR3 length: 16 residues. The CDR3 is CASSLALAGSTDTQYF. CDR3 coding DNA: TGTGCCAGCAGCTTAGCCCTAGCGGGAAGCACAGATACGCAGTATTTT.

The chain uses TRBV6-1 and TRBJ1-5; no definite D call. The germline gives CDR1 MNHNS, CDR2 SASEGT. V lost 5 bases to trimming and J lost 5 bases, with 22 bases between them. This CDR3 is built from 17 residues. CDR3 region: CASSPHLVRGTHQPQHF. The CDR3 DNA sequence: TGTGCCAGCAGTCCCCATCTAGTAAGAGGCACCCATCAGCCCCAGCATTTT.

The sample holds many counts of this clonotype. For the CDR3, the DNA is TGTGCCACCAGTGATTTCGCCGGGGAGCTGTTTTTT. The encoded protein is CATSDFAGELFF. The chain recombines TRBV24-1 with TRBJ2-2; D not certain. The CDR3 is made up of 12 amino acids. Per germline, CDR1 KGHDR and CDR2 SFDVKD. Trimming took off 1 base at V and 6 bases at J, with 2 bases between the two ends.

The rearrangement joins TRBV3-1 to TRBJ2-3; 9 bases match TRBD2. Trimming at V came to 4 bases and at J to 5 bases, leaving 10 bases not matched to a gene. This CDR3 is built from 16 residues. Germline V gene data show CDR1 as LGHDT and CDR2 as YNNKEL (reference sequence). CDR3 in DNA: TGTGCCAGCAGCCCTCCTAAGCGGGGGGTTTTAGATACGCAGTATTTT. As protein: CASSPPKRGVLDTQYF.

This clonotype was counted between two and nine times. The chain has TRBV21-1 and TRBJ1-1; TRBD1 is the table's D call, not checked against the DNA. TRBV21-1 is described as a pseudogene. The CDR3 extends over 15 amino acids. This CDR3 is CASSKTRGENTEAFF. DNA of the CDR3: TGTGCCAGCAGCAAGACCCGGGGCGAGAACACTGAAGCTTTCTTT.

The chain joins TRBV4-2 to TRBJ2-1, with 7 bases that match TRBD2. The germline gives CDR1 LGHNA, CDR2 YNFKEQ. V lost 2 bases to trimming and J lost 2 bases; unmatched junction nucleotides: 12. The CDR3 loop spans 18 amino acids. The CDR3 reads CASSQYPGGGDTYNEQFF. The CDR3 nucleotides are TGTGCCAGCAGCCAATACCCGGGAGGCGGGGATACCTACAATGAGCAGTTCTTC.

This clonotype was seen more than once but under ten times. This chain joins TRBV7-6 and TRBJ2-3; D might be TRBD2 (6 bases). The length of the CDR3 is 15 residues. Trimming removed 2 bases from V and 7 bases from J, with 16 bases in between. Germline V gives CDR1 SGHVS, CDR2 FNYEAQ. The CDR3 region is CASSLPGLRFNTQYF. CDR3 nucleotides: TGTGCCAGCAGCTTACCGGGACTCCGATTCAATACGCAGTATTTT.